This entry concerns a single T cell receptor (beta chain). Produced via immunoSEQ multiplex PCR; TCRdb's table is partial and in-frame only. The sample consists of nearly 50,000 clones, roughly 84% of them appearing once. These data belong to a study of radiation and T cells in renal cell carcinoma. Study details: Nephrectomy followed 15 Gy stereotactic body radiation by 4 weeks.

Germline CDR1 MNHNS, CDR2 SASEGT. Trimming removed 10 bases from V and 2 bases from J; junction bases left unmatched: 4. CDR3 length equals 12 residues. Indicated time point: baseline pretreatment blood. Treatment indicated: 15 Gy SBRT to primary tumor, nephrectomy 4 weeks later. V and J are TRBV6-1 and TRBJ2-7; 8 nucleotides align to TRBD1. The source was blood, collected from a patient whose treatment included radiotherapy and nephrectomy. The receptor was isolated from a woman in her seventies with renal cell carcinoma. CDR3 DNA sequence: TGTGCCATTTCGACAGGGGCCTACGAGCAGTACTTC. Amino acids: CAISTGAYEQYF.